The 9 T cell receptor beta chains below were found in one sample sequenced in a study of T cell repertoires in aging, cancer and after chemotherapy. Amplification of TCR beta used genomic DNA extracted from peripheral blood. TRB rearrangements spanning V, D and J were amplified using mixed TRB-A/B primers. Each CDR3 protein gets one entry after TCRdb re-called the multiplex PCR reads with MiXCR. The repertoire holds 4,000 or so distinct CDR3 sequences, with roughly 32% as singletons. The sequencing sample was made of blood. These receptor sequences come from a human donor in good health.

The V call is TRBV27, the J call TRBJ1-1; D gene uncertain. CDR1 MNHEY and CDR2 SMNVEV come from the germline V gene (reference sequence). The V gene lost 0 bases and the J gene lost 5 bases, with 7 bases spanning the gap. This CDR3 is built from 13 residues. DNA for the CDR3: TGTGCCAGCAGTTTATCTATCGGGACTGAAGCTTTCTTT. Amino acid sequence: CASSLSIGTEAFF.

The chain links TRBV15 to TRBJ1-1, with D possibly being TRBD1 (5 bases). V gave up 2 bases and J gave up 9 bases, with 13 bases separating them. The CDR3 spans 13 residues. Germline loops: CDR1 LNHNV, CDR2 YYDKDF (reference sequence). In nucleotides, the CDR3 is TGTGCCACCAGCAGATGGATAAGGGGCAAAGCTTTCTTT. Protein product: CATSRWIRGKAFF.

CDR3 amino acids: CASSLDVSGNTIYF. CDR3 DNA sequence: TGCGCCAGCAGCTTGGATGTATCTGGAAACACCATATATTTT. This chain joins TRBV5-1 and TRBJ1-3; no clear D. Germline values: CDR1 SGHRS, CDR2 YFSETQ. CDR3 length: 14 amino acids. V was pared by 0 bases and J by 1 base, with 5 bases between. Variable domain in full (rest from reference TRBV5-1 and TRBJ1-3): KAGVTQTPRYLIKTRGQQVTLSCSPISGHRSVSWYQQTPGQGLQFLFEYFSETQRNKGNFPGRFSGRQFSNSRSEMNVSTLELGDSALYLCASSLDVSGNTIYFGEGSWLTVV.

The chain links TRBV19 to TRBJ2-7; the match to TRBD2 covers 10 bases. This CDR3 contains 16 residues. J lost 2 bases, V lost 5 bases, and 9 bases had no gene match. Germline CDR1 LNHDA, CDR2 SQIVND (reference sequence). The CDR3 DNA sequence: TGTGCCAGTAGTGGCGGACTAGCGGCCCTAACCTACGAGCAGTACTTC. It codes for CASSGGLAALTYEQYF. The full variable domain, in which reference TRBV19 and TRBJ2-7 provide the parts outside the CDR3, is DGGITQSPKYLFRKEGQNVTLSCEQNLNHDAMYWYRQDPGQGLRLIYYSQIVNDFQKGDIAEGYSVSREKKESFPLTVTSAQKNPTAFYLCASSGGLAALTYEQYFGPGTRLTVT.

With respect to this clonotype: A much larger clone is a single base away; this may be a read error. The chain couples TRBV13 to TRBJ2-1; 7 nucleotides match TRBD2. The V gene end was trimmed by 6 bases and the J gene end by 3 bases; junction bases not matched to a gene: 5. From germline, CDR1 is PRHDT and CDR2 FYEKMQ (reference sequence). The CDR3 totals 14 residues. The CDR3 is CASSLGEGYNEQFF. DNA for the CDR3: TGTGCCAGCAGTTTGGGGGAGGGCTACAATGAGCAGTTCTTC.

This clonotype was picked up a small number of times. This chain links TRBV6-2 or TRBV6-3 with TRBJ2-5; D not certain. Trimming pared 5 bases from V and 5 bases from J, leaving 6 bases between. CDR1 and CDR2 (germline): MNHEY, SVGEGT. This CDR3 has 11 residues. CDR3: CASSLEETQYF. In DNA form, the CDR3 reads TGTGCCAGCAGTCTAGAGGAGACCCAGTACTTC.

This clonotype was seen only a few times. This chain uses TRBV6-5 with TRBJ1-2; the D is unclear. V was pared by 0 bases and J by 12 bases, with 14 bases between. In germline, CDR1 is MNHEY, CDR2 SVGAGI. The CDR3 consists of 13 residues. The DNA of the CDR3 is TGTGCCAGCAGTTACTCCCCCGCTGCTCCGAACACCTTC. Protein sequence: CASSYSPAAPNTF.

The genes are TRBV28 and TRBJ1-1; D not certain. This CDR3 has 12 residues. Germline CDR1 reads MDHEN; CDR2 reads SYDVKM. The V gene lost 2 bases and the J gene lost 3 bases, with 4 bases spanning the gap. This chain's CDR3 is CASSLRHTEAFF. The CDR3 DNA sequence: TGTGCCAGCAGTTTACGGCACACTGAAGCTTTCTTT. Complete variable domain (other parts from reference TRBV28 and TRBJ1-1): DVKVTQSSRYLVKRTGEKVFLECVQDMDHENMFWYRQDPGLGLRLIYFSYDVKMKEKGDIPEGYSVSREKKERFSLILESASTNQTSMYLCASSLRHTEAFFGQGTRLTVV.

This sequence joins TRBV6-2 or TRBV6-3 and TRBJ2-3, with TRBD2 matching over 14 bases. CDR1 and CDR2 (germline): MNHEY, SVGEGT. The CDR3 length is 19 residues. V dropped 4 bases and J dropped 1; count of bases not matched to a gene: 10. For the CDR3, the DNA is TGTGCCAGCAGTTTAGCCCGGACTAGCGGGAGGCGGCGCACAGATACGCAGTATTTT. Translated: CASSLARTSGRRRTDTQYF.